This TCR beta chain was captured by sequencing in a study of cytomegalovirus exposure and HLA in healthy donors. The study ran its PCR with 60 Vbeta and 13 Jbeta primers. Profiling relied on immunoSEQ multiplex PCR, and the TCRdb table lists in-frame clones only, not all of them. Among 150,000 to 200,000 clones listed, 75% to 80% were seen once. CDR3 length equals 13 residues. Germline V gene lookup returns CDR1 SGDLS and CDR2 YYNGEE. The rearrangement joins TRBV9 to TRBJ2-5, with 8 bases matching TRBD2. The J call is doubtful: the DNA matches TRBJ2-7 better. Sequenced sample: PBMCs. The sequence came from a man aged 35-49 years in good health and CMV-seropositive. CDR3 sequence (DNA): TGTGCCAGCAGCGTCACTAGCGGCTACGAGCAGTACTTC. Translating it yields CASSVTSGYEQYF.